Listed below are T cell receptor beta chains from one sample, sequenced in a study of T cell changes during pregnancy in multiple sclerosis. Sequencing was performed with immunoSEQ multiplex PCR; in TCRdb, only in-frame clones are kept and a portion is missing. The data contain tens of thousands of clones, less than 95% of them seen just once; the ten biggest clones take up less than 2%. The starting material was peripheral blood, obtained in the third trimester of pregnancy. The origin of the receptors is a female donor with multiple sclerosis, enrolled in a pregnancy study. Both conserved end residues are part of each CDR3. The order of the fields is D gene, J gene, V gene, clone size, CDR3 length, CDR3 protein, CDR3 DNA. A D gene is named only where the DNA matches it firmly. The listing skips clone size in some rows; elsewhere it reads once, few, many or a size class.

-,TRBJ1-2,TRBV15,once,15,CATSPRASFGYGYTF,TGTGCCACCAGCCCCAGGGCCAGCTTTGGCTATGGCTACACCTTC
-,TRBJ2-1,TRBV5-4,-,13,CASSSREYNEQFF,TGTGCCAGCAGCTCGAGGGAATACAATGAGCAGTTCTTC
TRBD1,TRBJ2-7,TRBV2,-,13,CAKPTGPPYEQYF,TGTGCCAAGCCGACAGGGCCTCCCTACGAGCAGTACTTC
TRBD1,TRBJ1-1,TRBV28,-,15,CASSTPGTGGTEAFF,TGTGCCAGCAGTACCCCCGGGACAGGGGGCACTGAAGCTTTCTTT
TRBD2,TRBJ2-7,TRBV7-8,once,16,CASSQGLAGAPYEQYF,TGTGCCAGCAGCCAGGGACTAGCGGGAGCTCCCTACGAGCAGTACTTC
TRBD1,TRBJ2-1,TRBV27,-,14,CASSLWQGANEQFF,TGTGCCAGCAGTTTATGGCAGGGGGCGAATGAGCAGTTCTTC
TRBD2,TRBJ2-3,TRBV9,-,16,CASSVLAGGGADTQYF,TGTGCCAGCAGCGTTCTAGCGGGAGGAGGCGCAGATACGCAGTATTTT
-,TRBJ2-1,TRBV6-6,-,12,CASSQGVWEQFF,TGTGCCAGCAGCCAAGGAGTCTGGGAGCAGTTCTTC
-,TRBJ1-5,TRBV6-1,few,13,CASSERAGQPQHF,TGTGCCAGCAGTGAAAGAGCGGGTCAGCCCCAGCATTTT
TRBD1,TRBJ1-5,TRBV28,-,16,CASSFGQGGSNQPQHF,TGTGCCAGCAGTTTTGGACAGGGGGGTAGCAATCAGCCCCAGCATTTT
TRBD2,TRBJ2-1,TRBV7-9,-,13,CASRGGRLDEQFF,TGTGCCAGCAGGGGAGGGAGATTGGATGAGCAGTTCTTC
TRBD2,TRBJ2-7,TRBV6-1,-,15,CASSEGASGSYEQYF,TGTGCCAGCAGTGAAGGGGCTAGCGGGTCCTACGAGCAGTACTTC
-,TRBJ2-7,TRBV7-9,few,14,CASSYTDRTYEQYF,TGTGCCAGCAGCTATACGGACAGAACCTACGAGCAGTACTTC
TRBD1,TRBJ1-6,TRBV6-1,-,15,CASSVRTGGDSPLHF,TGTGCCAGCAGTGTACGGACAGGGGGCGATTCACCCCTCCACTTT
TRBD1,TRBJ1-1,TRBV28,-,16,CASSLTGGAGNTEAFF,TGTGCCAGCAGCCTAACAGGGGGCGCGGGAAACACTGAAGCTTTCTTT
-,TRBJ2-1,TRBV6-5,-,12,CAAGMRSNEQFF,TGTGCGGCCGGAATGAGGTCCAATGAGCAGTTCTTC
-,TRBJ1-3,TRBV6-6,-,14,CASSSLNSGNTIYF,TGTGCCAGCAGTTCGTTAAACTCTGGAAACACCATATATTTT
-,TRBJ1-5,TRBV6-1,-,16,CASSEIPGDGVKPQHF,TGTGCCAGCAGTGAAATACCAGGGGATGGGGTGAAGCCCCAGCATTTT
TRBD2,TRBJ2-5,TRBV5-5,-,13,CATSIAGEETQYF,TGTGCCACCTCAATCGCGGGGGAAGAGACCCAGTACTTC
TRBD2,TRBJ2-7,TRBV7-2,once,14,CASRTSGGTYEQYF,TGTGCCAGCAGAACTAGCGGGGGGACTTACGAGCAGTACTTC
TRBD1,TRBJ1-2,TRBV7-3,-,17,CASSLTGKTGTNYGYTF,TGTGCCAGCAGCTTAACAGGAAAGACAGGGACTAACTATGGCTACACCTTC
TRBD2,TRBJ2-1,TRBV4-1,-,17,CASSRVGGGRAYNEQFF,TGCGCCAGCAGCCGGGTAGGAGGCGGGAGGGCCTACAATGAGCAGTTCTTC
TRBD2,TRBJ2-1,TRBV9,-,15,CASSVGPSGGNEQFF,TGTGCCAGCAGCGTAGGACCTAGCGGGGGCAATGAGCAGTTCTTC
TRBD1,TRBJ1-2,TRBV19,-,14,CASRTLQGASGYTF,TGTGCCAGTAGAACCCTCCAGGGGGCCTCTGGCTACACCTTC
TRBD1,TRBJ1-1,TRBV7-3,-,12,CASSEKGQLPFF,TGTGCCAGCAGCGAAAAGGGACAGTTACCTTTCTTT
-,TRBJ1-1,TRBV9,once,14,CASSVGSLNTEAFF,TGTGCCAGCAGCGTAGGGAGTTTGAACACTGAAGCTTTCTTT
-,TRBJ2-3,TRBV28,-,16,CASSFDVHSGSATQYF,TGTGCCAGCAGTTTCGATGTTCATAGCGGTTCGGCTACGCAGTATTTT
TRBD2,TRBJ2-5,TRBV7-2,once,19,CASSLGTSGRAAPRQTQYF,TGTGCCAGCAGCTTAGGGACTAGCGGGAGGGCCGCCCCACGGCAGACCCAGTACTTC
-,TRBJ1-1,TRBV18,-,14,CASSPFGVNTEAFF,TGTGCCAGCTCACCCTTCGGAGTGAACACTGAAGCTTTCTTT
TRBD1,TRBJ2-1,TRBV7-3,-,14,CASSKDRGQDEQFF,TGTGCCAGCAGTAAAGACAGGGGGCAAGATGAGCAGTTCTTC
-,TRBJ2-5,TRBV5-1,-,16,CASSGRHKTGQETQYF,TGCGCCAGCAGTGGCCGACACAAAACGGGACAAGAGACCCAGTACTTC
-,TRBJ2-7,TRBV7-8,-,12,CASSLDYYEQYF,TGTGCCAGCAGTCTAGACTACTACGAGCAGTACTTC
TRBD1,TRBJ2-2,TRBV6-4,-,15,CASSAGQGNTGELFF,TGTGCCAGCAGCGCGGGACAGGGAAACACCGGGGAGCTGTTTTTT
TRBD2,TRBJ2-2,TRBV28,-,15,CASMGSGAGAGELFF,TGTGCCAGCATGGGGTCTGGGGCGGGAGCCGGGGAGCTGTTTTTT
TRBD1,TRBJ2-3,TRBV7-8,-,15,CASSLGTASTDTQYF,TGTGCCAGCAGCCTAGGGACAGCTAGCACAGATACGCAGTATTTT
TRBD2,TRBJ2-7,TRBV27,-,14,CASSPGTSGYEQYF,TGTGCCAGCAGCCCCGGGACTAGCGGATACGAGCAGTACTTC
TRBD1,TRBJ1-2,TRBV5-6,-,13,CASSNTGEEGYTF,TGTGCCAGCAGCAATACAGGGGAGGAAGGCTACACCTTC
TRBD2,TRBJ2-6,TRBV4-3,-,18,CASSPSGGRVTGANVLTF,TGCGCCAGCAGCCCTAGCGGGGGGCGCGTCACTGGGGCCAACGTCCTGACTTTC
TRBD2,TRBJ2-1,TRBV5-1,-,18,CASSGRLLAGASYNEQFF,TGCGCCAGCAGCGGCCGACTGCTAGCGGGGGCCTCCTACAATGAGCAGTTCTTC
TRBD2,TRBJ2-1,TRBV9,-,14,CASSVETSGDEQFF,TGTGCCAGCAGCGTAGAAACTAGCGGGGATGAGCAGTTCTTC
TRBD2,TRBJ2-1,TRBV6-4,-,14,CASSDSGGANEQFF,TGTGCCAGCAGTGACAGCGGGGGGGCCAATGAGCAGTTCTTC
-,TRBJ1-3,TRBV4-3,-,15,CASSQDLTGGNTIYF,TGCGCCAGCAGCCAAGATCTAACGGGAGGAAACACCATATATTTT
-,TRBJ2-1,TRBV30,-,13,CAWSVDRLDEQFF,TGTGCCTGGAGTGTAGACAGGTTGGATGAGCAGTTCTTC
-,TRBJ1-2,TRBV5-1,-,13,CASSLGGGRGYTF,TGCGCCAGCAGCTTGGGTGGGGGCCGTGGCTACACCTTC
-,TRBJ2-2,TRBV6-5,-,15,CASSYLPINTGELFF,TGTGCCAGCAGTTACCTACCGATTAACACCGGGGAGCTGTTTTTT
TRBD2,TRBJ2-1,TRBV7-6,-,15,CASSSGRGLYNEQFF,TGTGCCAGCAGTTCAGGGAGGGGACTGTACAATGAGCAGTTCTTC
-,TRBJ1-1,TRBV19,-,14,CASTGSGMNTEAFF,TGTGCCAGTACGGGTTCCGGGATGAACACTGAAGCTTTCTTT
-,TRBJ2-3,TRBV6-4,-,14,CASSEGGGTDTQYF,TGTGCCAGCAGTGAGGGCGGGGGCACAGATACGCAGTATTTT
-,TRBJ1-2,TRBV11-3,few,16,CASSLEGRGGDYGYTF,TGTGCCAGCAGCTTAGAAGGCAGGGGTGGGGACTATGGCTACACCTTC
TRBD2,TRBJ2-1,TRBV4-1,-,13,CASSQETGTSMFF,TGCGCCAGCAGCCAAGAGACGGGGACTAGCATGTTCTTC
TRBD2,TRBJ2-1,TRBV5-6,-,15,CASSSTSGSRNEQFF,TGTGCCAGCAGCTCGACTAGCGGGAGCCGCAATGAGCAGTTCTTC
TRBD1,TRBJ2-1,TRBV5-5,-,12,CASSPTGNEQFF,TGTGCCAGCAGCCCGACAGGGAATGAGCAGTTCTTC
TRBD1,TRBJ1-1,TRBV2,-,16,CASSERGQGWNTEAFF,TGTGCCAGCAGTGAAAGAGGACAGGGGTGGAACACTGAAGCTTTCTTT
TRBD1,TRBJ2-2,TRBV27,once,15,CASSSDRVVTGELFF,TGTGCCAGCAGTTCGGACAGGGTGGTAACCGGGGAGCTGTTTTTT
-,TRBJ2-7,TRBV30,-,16,CAWSVGGVLRTYEQYF,TGTGCCTGGAGTGTAGGCGGGGTCCTACGAACCTACGAGCAGTACTTC
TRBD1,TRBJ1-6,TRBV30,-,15,CAWSIRQGHNSPLHF,TGTGCCTGGAGTATTCGACAGGGGCATAATTCACCCCTCCACTTT
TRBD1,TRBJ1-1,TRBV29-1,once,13,CSYTDRGGTEAFF,TGCAGCTACACGGACAGGGGCGGCACTGAAGCTTTCTTT
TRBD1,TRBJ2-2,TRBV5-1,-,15,CASSFDRGLAGELFF,TGCGCCAGCAGCTTTGACAGGGGGCTGGCCGGGGAGCTGTTTTTT
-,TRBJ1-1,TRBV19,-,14,CASGENLMNTEAFF,TGTGCCAGTGGAGAAAACTTAATGAACACTGAAGCTTTCTTT